This entry is about one T cell receptor beta chain. Its antigen is still unknown. Its ends do not fully match the called genes, so a read error is possible. The sample originates from a study of CD8+CD57+ T cells in acquired aplastic anemia. Whole-study context: Sorted CD4+ and CD8+ cells gave a mean 3.2 ug DNA, range roughly 0.18 to 30 ug.

Germline CDR1 reads DFQATT; CDR2 reads SNEGSKA (reference sequence). The CDR3 is made up of 15 amino acids. Regarding the study as a whole: Some 28 CD8+ CDR3 sequences occurred in both the patients and the controls. Patients did not significantly differ from controls in CD8+ Simpson's diversity.

Genomic DNA was employed as the template in profiling TCR beta VDJ and CDR3. From the reads, TCRdb called clonotypes with MiXCR, one entry per CDR3 protein. The sample shows about 220,000 distinct CDR3 sequences, about 37% of them seen only once. This clonotype was sampled from a human donor in good health, serving as a control. The rearrangement joins TRBV20-1 to TRBJ2-5, with 7 nucleotides matching TRBD2. Sequenced input: sorted CD4+, CD8+, or CD8+CD57+ T cells (not recorded which) from PBMCs. The CDR3 DNA follows: TGCAGTGCTAGAGATCCGGCGGGAGCACTAGAGACCCAGCACTTC. Translating it yields CSARDPAGALETQHF.